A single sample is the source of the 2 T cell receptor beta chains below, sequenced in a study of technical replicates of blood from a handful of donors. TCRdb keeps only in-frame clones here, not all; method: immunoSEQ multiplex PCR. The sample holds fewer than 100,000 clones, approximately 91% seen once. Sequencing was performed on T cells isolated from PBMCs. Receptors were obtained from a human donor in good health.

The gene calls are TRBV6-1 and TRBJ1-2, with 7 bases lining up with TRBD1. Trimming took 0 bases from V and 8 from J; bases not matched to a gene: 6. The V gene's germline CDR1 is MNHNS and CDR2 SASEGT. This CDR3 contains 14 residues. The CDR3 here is CASSEAPGGVGYTF. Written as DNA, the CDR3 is TGTGCCAGCAGTGAAGCCCCAGGGGGAGTAGGCTACACCTTC.

CDR3: CASSLERSSNEQFF. The CDR3 DNA reads as TGTGCCAGCAGCTTAGAGAGATCGAGCAATGAGCAGTTCTTC. This chain joins TRBV13 and TRBJ2-1, with D uncertain. V was pared by 1 base and J by 6 bases, with 10 bases between. Germline V CDR1 and CDR2: PRHDT, FYEKMQ (reference sequence). CDR3 size: 14 residues.